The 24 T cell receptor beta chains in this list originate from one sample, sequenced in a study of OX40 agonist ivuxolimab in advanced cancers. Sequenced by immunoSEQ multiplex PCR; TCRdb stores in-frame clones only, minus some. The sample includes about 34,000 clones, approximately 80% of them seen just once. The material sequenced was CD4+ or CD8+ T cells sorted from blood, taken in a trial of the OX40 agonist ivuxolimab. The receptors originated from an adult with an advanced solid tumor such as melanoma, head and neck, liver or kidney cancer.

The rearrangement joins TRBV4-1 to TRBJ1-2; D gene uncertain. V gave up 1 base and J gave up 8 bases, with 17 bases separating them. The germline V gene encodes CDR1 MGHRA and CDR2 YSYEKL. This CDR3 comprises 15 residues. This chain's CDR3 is CASSQVIFSFDGYTF. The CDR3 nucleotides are TGCGCCAGCAGCCAAGTTATTTTTTCCTTTGACGGCTACACCTTC.

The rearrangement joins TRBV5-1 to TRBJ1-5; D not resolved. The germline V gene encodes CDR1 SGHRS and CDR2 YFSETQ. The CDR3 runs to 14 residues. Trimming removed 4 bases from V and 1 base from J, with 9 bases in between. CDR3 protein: CASSPGMSNQPQHF. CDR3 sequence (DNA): TGCGCCAGCAGCCCAGGAATGAGCAATCAGCCCCAGCATTTT.

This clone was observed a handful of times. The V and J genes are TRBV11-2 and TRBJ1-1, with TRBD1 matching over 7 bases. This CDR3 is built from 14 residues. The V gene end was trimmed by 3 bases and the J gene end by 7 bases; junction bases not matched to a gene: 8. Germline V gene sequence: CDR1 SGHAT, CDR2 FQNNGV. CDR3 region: CASSFFKGAGEAFF. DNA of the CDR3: TGTGCCAGCAGCTTCTTCAAGGGGGCTGGTGAAGCTTTCTTT.

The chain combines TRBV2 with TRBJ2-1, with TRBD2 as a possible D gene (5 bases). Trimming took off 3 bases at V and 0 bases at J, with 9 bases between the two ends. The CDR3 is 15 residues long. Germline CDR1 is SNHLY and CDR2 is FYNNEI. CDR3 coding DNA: TGTGCCAGCAGTGAGAGGGCCTTCTCCTACAATGAGCAGTTCTTC. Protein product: CASSERAFSYNEQFF.

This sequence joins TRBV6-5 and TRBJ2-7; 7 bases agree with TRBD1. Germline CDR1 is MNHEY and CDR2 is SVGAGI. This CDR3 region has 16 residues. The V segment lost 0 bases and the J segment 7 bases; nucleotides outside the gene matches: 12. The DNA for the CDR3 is TGTGCCAGCAGTTACTCTATCTCGGGACAGCCTACTGAGCAGTACTTC. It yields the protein CASSYSISGQPTEQYF.

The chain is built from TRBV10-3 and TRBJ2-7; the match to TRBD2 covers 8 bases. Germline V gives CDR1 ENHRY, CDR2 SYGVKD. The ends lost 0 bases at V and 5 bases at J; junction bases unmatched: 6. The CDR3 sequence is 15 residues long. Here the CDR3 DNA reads TGTGCCATCAGTGAGTCAGGACCGGGGGGGGACGAGCAGTACTTC. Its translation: CAISESGPGGDEQYF.

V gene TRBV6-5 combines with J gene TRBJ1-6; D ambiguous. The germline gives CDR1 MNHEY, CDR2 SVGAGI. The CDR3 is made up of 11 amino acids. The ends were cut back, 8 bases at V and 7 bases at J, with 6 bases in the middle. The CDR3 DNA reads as TGTGCCAGCGGCTTCAATTCACCCCTCCACTTT. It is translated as CASGFNSPLHF.

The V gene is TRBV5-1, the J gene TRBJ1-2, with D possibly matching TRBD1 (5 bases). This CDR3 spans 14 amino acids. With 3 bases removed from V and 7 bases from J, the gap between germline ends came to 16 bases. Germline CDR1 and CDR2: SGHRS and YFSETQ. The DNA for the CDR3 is TGCGCCAGCAGCTACAGAGGGGCAGACCCTGGCTACACCTTC. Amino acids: CASSYRGADPGYTF.

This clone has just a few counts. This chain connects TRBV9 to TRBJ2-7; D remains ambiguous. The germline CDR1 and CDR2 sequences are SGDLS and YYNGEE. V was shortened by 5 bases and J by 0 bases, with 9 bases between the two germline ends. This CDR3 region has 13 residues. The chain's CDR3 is CASRAEDSYEQYF. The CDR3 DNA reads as TGTGCCAGCAGGGCTGAAGACTCCTACGAGCAGTACTTC.

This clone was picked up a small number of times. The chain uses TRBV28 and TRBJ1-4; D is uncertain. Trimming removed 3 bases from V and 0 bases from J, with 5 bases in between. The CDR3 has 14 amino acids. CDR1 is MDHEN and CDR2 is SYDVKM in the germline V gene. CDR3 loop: CASSFSSTNEKLFF. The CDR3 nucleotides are TGTGCCAGCAGTTTCTCTTCAACTAATGAAAAACTGTTTTTT.

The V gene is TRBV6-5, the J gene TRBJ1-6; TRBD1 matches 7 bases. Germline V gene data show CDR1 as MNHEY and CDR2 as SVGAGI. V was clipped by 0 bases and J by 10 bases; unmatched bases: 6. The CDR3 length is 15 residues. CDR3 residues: CASSYSAGGGSPLHF. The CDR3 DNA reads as TGTGCCAGCAGTTACTCGGCAGGGGGAGGGTCACCCCTCCACTTT.

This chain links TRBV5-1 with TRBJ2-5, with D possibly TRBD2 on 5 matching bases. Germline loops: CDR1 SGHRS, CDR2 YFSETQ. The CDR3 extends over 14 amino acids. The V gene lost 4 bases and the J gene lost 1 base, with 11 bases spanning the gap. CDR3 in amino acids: CASSKSGLQETQYF. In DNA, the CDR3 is TGCGCCAGCAGCAAATCAGGACTCCAAGAGACCCAGTACTTC.

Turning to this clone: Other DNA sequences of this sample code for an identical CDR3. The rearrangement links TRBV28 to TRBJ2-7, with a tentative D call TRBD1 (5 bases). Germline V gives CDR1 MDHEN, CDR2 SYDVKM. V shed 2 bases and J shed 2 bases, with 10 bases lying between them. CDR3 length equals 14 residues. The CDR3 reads CASSLIDSPYEQYF. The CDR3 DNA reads TGTGCCAGCAGTTTAATTGACAGCCCCTACGAGCAGTACTTC.

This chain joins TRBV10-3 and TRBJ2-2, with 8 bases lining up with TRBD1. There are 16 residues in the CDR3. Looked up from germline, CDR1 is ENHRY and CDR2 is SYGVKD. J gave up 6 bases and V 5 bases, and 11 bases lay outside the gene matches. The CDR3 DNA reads TGTGCCATCAGTCGTACCTCAGGGGGCGATCCCGGGGAGCTGTTTTTT. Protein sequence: CAISRTSGGDPGELFF.

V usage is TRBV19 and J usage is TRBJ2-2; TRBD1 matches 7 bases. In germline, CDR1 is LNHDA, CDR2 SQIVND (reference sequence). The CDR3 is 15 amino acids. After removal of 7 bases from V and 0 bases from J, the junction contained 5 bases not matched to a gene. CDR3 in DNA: TGTGCCAGTAAGGGGGCAGACGCGAACACCGGGGAGCTGTTTTTT. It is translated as CASKGADANTGELFF.

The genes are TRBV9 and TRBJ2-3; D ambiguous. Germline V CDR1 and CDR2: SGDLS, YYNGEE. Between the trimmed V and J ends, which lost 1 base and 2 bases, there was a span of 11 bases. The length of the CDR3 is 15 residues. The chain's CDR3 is CASSVTPGPTDTQYF. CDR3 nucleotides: TGTGCCAGCAGCGTAACCCCCGGCCCCACAGATACGCAGTATTTT.

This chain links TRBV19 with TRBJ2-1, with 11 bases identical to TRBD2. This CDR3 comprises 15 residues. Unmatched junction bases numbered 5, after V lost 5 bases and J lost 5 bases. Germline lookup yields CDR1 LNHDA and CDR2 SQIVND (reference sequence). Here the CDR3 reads CASSVLAGVNNEQFF. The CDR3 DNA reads TGTGCCAGTAGTGTACTAGCGGGAGTGAACAATGAGCAGTTCTTC.

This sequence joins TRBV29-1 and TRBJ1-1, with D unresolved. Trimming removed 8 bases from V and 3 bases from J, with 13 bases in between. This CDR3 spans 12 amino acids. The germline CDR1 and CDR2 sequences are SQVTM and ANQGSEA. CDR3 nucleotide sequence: TGCAGCTGCTCGGGTACACACACTGAAGCTTTCTTT. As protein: CSCSGTHTEAFF.

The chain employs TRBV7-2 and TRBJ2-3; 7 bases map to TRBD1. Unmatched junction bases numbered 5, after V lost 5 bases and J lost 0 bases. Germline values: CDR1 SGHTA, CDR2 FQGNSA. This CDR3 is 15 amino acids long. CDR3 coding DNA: TGTGCCAGCAGCCCAGGGGGTTTTAGCACAGATACGCAGTATTTT. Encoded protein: CASSPGGFSTDTQYF.

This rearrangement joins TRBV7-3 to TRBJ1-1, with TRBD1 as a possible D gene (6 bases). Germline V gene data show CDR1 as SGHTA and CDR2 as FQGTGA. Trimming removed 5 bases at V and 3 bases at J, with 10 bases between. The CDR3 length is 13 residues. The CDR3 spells CASSPHRDTEAFF. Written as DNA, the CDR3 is TGTGCCAGCAGCCCTCACAGGGACACTGAAGCTTTCTTT.

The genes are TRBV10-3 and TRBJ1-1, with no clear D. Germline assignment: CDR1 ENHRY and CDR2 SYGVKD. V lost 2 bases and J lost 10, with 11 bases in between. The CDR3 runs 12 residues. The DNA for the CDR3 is TGTGCCATCAGTGAGGGAGTGGGTTTAGCTTTCTTT. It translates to CAISEGVGLAFF.

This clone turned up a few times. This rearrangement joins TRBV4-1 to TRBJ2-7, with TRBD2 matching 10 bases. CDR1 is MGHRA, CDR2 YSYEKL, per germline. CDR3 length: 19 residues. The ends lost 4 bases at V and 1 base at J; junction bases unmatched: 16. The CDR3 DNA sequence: TGCGCCAGCAGCCGGGGTCCCCTAAGCGGGAGGGCCGGGTCCTACGAGCAGTACTTC. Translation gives CASSRGPLSGRAGSYEQYF.

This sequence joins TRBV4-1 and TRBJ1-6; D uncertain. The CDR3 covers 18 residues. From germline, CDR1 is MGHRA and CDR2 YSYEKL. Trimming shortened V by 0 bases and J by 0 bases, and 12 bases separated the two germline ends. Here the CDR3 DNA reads TGCGCCAGCAGCCAAGACCGTACAGTGAGCTCCTATAATTCACCCCTCCACTTT. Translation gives CASSQDRTVSSYNSPLHF.

The CDR3 is CASSLTGDLNTEAFF. The DNA for the CDR3 is TGTGCCAGCAGTTTGACAGGGGACTTGAACACTGAAGCTTTCTTT. The chain employs TRBV6-5 and TRBJ1-1, with 8 nucleotides matching TRBD1. The trim removed 4 bases at V and 0 bases at J, leaving 4 bases unmatched. This CDR3 spans 15 amino acids. The germline V gene encodes CDR1 MNHEY and CDR2 SVGAGI.